This T cell receptor (beta chain) came from a study of T-cell memory formation after mild COVID-19 (dated by TCRdb to the early 2020s). For context, the study as a whole: TCR sequence clusters from the two donors were found to be largely donor specific. In a couple of donors, T-cell clones that expanded and contracted after mild COVID-19 were tracked by sequencing TCRalpha and TCRbeta repertoires over time. Two young, previously healthy adult volunteers, one female and one male, were included in the cohort. Points the paper makes about the study in general: From day 15 to 85, contracting clones showed balanced CD4/CD8 phenotypes, whereas a second wave of clones that expanded from day 15 to 37 leaned towards CD4+. SARS-CoV-2 specificity was not confirmed for the second-wave clones peaking on day 37. The study included only a couple of mild cases, and larger cohorts that include severe cases with pre-infection samples were judged to be necessary. Contracting CD4+ clones were found mainly in CM and EM memory subsets, while CD8+ clones were enriched in EMRA. Some responding clones were detected in pre-infection memory, which suggested that pre-existing cross-reactive memory T cells had joined the SARS-CoV-2 response.

PBMCs were isolated by Ficoll-Paque density gradient centrifugation. In regard to this clonotype: Which antigen it targets is not known. Base quality data are lacking; no much larger clone is found one base away.

The CDR3 contains 14 residues, cysteine and phenylalanine counted. Only the CDR3 DNA is retained, 42 bases long and in frame from the first base. The junction shows trimming of 0 bases on V and 4 bases on J, plus 8 bases between the germline ends. In the germline V gene, CDR1 corresponds to LGHNA and CDR2 to YSLEER. Sequenced using an Illumina NovaSeq 6000. TCRalpha and TCRbeta cDNA libraries were built by 5'RACE with constant-segment primers, adding sample barcodes and unique molecular identifiers. RNA was extracted from every sample with Trizol reagent. The libraries were amplified in two PCR steps, and the second step added a second sample barcode and Illumina TruSeq adapters. Libraries were sequenced on an Illumina NovaSeq with 2 x 150 bp paired-end reads. From the authors' description of their analysis: The reads were demultiplexed and collapsed into UMI-guided consensus sequences using migec v1.2.7. With mixcr v2.1.11, UMI consensuses were aligned to TRA and TRB V and J templates and assembled into clonotypes. Expanded or contracted clonotypes were those called significant by both edgeR and NoisET, with noise models trained on biological replicates. For edgeR calls, a false discovery rate-adjusted p below 0.01 and a log2 fold-change threshold of 1 were applied. As an exploratory analysis of dynamics, PCA with hierarchical clustering was applied to max-normalized trajectories of the 1000 most abundant clonotypes. The CD4 or CD8 phenotype of responding clones was assigned using the separately sequenced CD4+ and CD8+ repertoires. Using fastp trimming at Q25 and MiXCR clonotype assembly, TCRdb reanalyzed the public sequencing data and kept in-frame beta chains. When rows share a CDR3 protein, they turn into one entry using the most common DNA and genes. The V and J calls and clone size are TCRdb's, not the authors'. This sample gives approximately 350,000 distinct CDR3 sequences in total; roughly 13% of them show up just once. The ten largest clones take up around a fifth of the sample.

This chain joins TRBV4-3 to TRBJ2-3; the D segment cannot be called with confidence. The specimen sequenced was PBMCs or a T cell subset sorted from them (not recorded which). The sequence came from a man between 18 and 35 years old who had mild COVID-19 (a few samples of this study predate the infection). The sample titles of this study are shuffled in the database, so cell type and time point are left out; the donor was told from shared clones. The CDR3 in this case is CASSQDAAPDTQYF. The DNA sequence is TGCGCCAGCAGCCAAGACGCCGCCCCAGATACGCAGTATTTT.